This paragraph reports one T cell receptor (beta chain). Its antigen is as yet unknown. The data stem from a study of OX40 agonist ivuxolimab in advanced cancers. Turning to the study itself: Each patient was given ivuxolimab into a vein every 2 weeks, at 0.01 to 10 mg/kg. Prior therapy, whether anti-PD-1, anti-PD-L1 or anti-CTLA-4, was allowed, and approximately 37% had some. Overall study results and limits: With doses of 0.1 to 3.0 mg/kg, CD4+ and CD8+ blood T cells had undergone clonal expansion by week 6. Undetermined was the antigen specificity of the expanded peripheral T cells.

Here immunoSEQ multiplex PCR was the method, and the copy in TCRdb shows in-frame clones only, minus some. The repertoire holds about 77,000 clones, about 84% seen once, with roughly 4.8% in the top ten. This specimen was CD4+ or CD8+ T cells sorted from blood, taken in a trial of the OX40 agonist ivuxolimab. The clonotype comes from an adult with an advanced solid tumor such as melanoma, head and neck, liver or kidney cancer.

CDR3 in DNA: TGTGCCAGCAGCCGGGGGACAGGAGTCTCTGGGGCCAACGTCCTGACTTTC. As protein: CASSRGTGVSGANVLTF. The chain has TRBV11-3 and TRBJ2-6; 8 bases map to TRBD1. Germline V lookup: CDR1 SGHNT, CDR2 YENEEA. The J segment lost 0 bases and the V segment lost 5 bases, leaving 6 bases of the junction unmatched. The CDR3 loop spans 17 amino acids. Full variable domain (remainder filled in from reference TRBV11-3 and TRBJ2-6): EAGVVQSPRYKIIEKKQPVAFWCNPISGHNTLYWYLQNLGQGPELLIRYENEEAVDDSQLPKDRFSAERLKGVDSTLKIQPAELGDSAVYLCASSRGTGVSGANVLTFGAGSRLTVL.